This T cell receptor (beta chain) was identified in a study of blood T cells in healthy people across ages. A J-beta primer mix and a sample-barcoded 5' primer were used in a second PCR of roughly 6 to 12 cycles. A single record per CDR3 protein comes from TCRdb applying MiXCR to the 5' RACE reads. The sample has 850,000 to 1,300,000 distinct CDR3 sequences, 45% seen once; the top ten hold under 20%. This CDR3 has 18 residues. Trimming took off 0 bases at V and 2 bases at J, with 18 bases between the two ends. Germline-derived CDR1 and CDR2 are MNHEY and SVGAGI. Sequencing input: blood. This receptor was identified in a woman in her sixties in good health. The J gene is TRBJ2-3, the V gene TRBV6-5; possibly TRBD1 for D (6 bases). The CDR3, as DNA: TGTGCCAGCAGTTACTCCACCGGGACAAACGTTCTCACAGATACGCAGTATTTT. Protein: CASSYSTGTNVLTDTQYF.